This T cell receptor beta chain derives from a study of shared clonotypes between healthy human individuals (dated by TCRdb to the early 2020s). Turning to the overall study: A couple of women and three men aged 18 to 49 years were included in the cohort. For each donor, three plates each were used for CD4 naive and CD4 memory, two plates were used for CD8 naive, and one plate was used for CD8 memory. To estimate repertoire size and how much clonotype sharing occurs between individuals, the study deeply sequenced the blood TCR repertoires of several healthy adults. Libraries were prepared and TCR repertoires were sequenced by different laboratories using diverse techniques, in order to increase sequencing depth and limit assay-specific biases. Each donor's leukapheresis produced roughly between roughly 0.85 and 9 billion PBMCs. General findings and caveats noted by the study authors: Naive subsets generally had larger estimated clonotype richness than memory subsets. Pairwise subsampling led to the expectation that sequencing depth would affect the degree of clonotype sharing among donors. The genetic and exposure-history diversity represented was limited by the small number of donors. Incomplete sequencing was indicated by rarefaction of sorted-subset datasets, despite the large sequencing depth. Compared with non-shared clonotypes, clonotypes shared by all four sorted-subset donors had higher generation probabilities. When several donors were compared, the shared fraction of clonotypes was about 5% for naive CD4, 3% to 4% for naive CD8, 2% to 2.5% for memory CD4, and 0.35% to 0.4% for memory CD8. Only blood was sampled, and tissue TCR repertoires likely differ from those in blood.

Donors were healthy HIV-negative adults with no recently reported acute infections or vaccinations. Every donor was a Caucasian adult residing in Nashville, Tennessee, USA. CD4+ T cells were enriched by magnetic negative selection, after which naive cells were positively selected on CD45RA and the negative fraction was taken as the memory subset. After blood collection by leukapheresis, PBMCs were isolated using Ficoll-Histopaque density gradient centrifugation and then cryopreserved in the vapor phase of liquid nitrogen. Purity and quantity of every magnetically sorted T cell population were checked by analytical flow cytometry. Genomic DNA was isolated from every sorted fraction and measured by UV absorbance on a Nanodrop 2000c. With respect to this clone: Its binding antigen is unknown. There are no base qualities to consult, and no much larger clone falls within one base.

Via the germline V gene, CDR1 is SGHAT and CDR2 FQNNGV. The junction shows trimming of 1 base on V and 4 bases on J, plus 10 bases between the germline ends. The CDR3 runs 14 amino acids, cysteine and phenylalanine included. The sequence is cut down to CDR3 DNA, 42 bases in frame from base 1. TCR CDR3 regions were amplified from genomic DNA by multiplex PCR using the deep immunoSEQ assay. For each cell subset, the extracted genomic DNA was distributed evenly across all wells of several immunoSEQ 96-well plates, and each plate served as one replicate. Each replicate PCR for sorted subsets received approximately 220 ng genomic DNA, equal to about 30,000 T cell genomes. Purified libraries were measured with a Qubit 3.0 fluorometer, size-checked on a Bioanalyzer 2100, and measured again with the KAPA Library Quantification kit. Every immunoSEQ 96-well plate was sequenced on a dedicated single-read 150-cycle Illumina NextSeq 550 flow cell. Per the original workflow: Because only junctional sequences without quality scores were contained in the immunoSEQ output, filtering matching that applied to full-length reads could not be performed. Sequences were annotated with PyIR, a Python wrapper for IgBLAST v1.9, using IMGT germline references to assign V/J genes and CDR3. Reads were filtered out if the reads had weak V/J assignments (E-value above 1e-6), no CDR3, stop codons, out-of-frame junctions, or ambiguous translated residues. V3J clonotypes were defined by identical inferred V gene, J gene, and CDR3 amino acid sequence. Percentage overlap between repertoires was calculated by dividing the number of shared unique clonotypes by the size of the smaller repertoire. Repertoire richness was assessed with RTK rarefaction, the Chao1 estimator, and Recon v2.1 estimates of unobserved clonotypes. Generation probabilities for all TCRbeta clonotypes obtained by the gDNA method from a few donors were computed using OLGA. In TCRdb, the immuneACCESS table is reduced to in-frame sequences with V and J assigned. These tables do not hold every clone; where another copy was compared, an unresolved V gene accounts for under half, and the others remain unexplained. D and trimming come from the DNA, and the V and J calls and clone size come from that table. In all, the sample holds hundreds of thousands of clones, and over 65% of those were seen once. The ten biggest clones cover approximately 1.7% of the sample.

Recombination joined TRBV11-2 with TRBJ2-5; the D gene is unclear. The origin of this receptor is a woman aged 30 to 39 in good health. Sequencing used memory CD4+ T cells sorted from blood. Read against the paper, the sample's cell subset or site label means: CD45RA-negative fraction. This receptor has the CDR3 CASSLAGLGETQYF. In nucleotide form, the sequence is TGTGCCAGCAGCTTAGCGGGCCTCGGAGAGACCCAGTACTTC.